Listed below are T cell receptor beta chains from one sample, sequenced in a study of T cell responses to AZD1222 COVID-19 vaccine. Here immunoSEQ multiplex PCR was the method, and the copy in TCRdb shows in-frame clones only, minus some. The table lists some 180,000 clones, about nine tenths of them singletons. Sequenced here: peripheral blood, sampled 28 days after the second AZD1222 dose. Source of these receptors: an adult who received the AZD1222 COVID-19 vaccine. The conserved cysteine and the conserved F or W are not part of the CDR3 here. Each record gives: V gene, D gene, J gene, CDR3 protein. A D gene is named only where the DNA matches it firmly.

V gene: TRBV11-2; D gene: NA; J gene: TRBJ1-5; CDR3 protein: ASSLMGTPNQPQH
V gene: TRBV4-3; D gene: NA; J gene: TRBJ2-7; CDR3 protein: ASSQEDSQYYEQY
V gene: TRBV7-8; D gene: NA; J gene: TRBJ2-1; CDR3 protein: ASSLRRAYNEQF
V gene: TRBV19; D gene: NA; J gene: TRBJ2-1; CDR3 protein: ASSISLYNEQF
V gene: TRBV3-1/TRBV3-2; D gene: NA; J gene: TRBJ2-7; CDR3 protein: ASSQLGSSYEQY
V gene: TRBV29-1; D gene: TRBD1; J gene: TRBJ1-4; CDR3 protein: SVTSRDSYEKLF
V gene: TRBV27; D gene: TRBD1; J gene: TRBJ1-5; CDR3 protein: ASNAGQGWNQPQH
V gene: TRBV27; D gene: NA; J gene: TRBJ2-2; CDR3 protein: ASSLVGQLTGELF
V gene: TRBV30; D gene: TRBD1; J gene: TRBJ2-3; CDR3 protein: AWSRGQDTDTQY
V gene: TRBV4-1; D gene: TRBD2; J gene: TRBJ2-3; CDR3 protein: ASSQGTSGPRGDTQY
V gene: TRBV27; D gene: NA; J gene: TRBJ2-2; CDR3 protein: ASSLRVVGELF
V gene: TRBV5-1; D gene: NA; J gene: TRBJ2-1; CDR3 protein: ASSRGTSNEQF
V gene: TRBV2; D gene: NA; J gene: TRBJ1-2; CDR3 protein: ASRGLTGGYT
V gene: TRBV4-2; D gene: NA; J gene: TRBJ1-4; CDR3 protein: ASSAPGATNEKLF
V gene: TRBV5-6; D gene: NA; J gene: TRBJ1-5; CDR3 protein: ASSFRRGQPQH
V gene: TRBV25-1; D gene: NA; J gene: TRBJ1-6; CDR3 protein: ASSNRGSSDSPLH
V gene: TRBV28; D gene: TRBD1; J gene: TRBJ2-7; CDR3 protein: ASRGTADSYEQY
V gene: TRBV6-1; D gene: NA; J gene: TRBJ2-3; CDR3 protein: ASSEEAATSTDTQY
V gene: TRBV12-3/TRBV12-4; D gene: TRBD1; J gene: TRBJ1-3; CDR3 protein: ASSGWTGDRD
V gene: TRBV12-3/TRBV12-4; D gene: TRBD2; J gene: TRBJ2-7; CDR3 protein: ASSLVSSGEQY
V gene: TRBV7-3; D gene: NA; J gene: TRBJ1-1; CDR3 protein: ASSSQGADTEAF
V gene: TRBV7-8; D gene: TRBD1; J gene: TRBJ2-1; CDR3 protein: ASSLVGTGGYEQF
V gene: TRBV27; D gene: NA; J gene: TRBJ1-1; CDR3 protein: ASSSDSEAF
V gene: TRBV6-5; D gene: TRBD1; J gene: TRBJ2-5; CDR3 protein: ASSQDRGRGETQY
V gene: TRBV2; D gene: NA; J gene: TRBJ2-3; CDR3 protein: ASSVGQGPDTQY
V gene: TRBV29-1; D gene: TRBD1; J gene: TRBJ1-2; CDR3 protein: SVSPPPDRDYGYT
V gene: TRBV30; D gene: NA; J gene: TRBJ2-5; CDR3 protein: AWTRQETQY
V gene: TRBV7-2; D gene: TRBD2; J gene: TRBJ2-7; CDR3 protein: ASSKSGDYEQY
V gene: TRBV4-3; D gene: NA; J gene: TRBJ2-7; CDR3 protein: ASSPHPGGLSYEQY
V gene: TRBV7-9; D gene: TRBD1; J gene: TRBJ2-7; CDR3 protein: ASSRTLGTGVYEQY
V gene: TRBV7-2; D gene: NA; J gene: TRBJ1-5; CDR3 protein: ASSFPGQPQH
V gene: TRBV4-2; D gene: NA; J gene: TRBJ2-1; CDR3 protein: ASSQDPRGYNEQF
V gene: TRBV5-4; D gene: TRBD2; J gene: TRBJ2-2; CDR3 protein: ASSRTSGISGELF
V gene: TRBV7-2; D gene: NA; J gene: TRBJ2-5; CDR3 protein: ASSLTHYSETQY
V gene: TRBV7-9; D gene: NA; J gene: TRBJ1-1; CDR3 protein: ASSFWDTEAF
V gene: TRBV6-5; D gene: NA; J gene: TRBJ1-1; CDR3 protein: ASTFGRAGTEAF
V gene: TRBV11-1; D gene: NA; J gene: TRBJ2-5; CDR3 protein: ASSLGGRSETQY
V gene: TRBV7-2; D gene: NA; J gene: TRBJ2-1; CDR3 protein: ASSPGLPNEQF
V gene: TRBV19; D gene: TRBD1; J gene: TRBJ1-1; CDR3 protein: ASGQGSTIAF
V gene: TRBV5-1; D gene: NA; J gene: TRBJ1-3; CDR3 protein: ASSLNLLGNTIY
V gene: TRBV15; D gene: NA; J gene: TRBJ1-5; CDR3 protein: ATSRVQGHLQPQH
V gene: TRBV11-2; D gene: TRBD1; J gene: TRBJ1-1; CDR3 protein: ASSLLTGGTEAF
V gene: TRBV6-5; D gene: TRBD2; J gene: TRBJ2-1; CDR3 protein: ASSSGVHNEQF
V gene: TRBV6-5; D gene: NA; J gene: TRBJ1-2; CDR3 protein: AAGANYGYT
V gene: TRBV20-1; D gene: NA; J gene: TRBJ1-1; CDR3 protein: SAKGNAEAF
V gene: TRBV5-1; D gene: TRBD1; J gene: TRBJ1-4; CDR3 protein: ASRPGTGNEKLF
V gene: TRBV7-2; D gene: TRBD2; J gene: TRBJ2-2; CDR3 protein: ASSGSGTRSGELF
V gene: TRBV23-1; D gene: NA; J gene: TRBJ2-2; CDR3 protein: ANNTGELF
V gene: TRBV19; D gene: NA; J gene: TRBJ2-7; CDR3 protein: ASSIWGSRSYEQY
V gene: TRBV7-3; D gene: NA; J gene: TRBJ2-7; CDR3 protein: ASSFTGPYEQY